The sequence of this TCR beta chain was determined in a study of blood T cell repertoires in COVID-19. Study summary: From the United States, Italy and Spain came samples of acute and convalescent COVID-19. Nucleic acid was either cDNA or gDNA, and it came from T cells, B-cell-depleted T cells, or PBMCs.

Study processing details: Using reference gene primer amplification, nucleated cell counts were estimated. Profiling relied on immunoSEQ multiplex PCR, and the TCRdb table lists in-frame clones only, not all of them. V, J and clone size were drawn from that table, and D and trimming were deduced from the DNA. The sample consists of tens of thousands of clones, approximately 84% of them appearing once. The ends lost 7 bases at V and 16 bases at J; junction bases unmatched: 14. The V gene's germline CDR1 is SGHTS and CDR2 YDEGEE. The CDR3 contains 12 residues. The sample consisted of peripheral blood. The chain employs TRBV5-8 and TRBJ2-1; 7 positions match TRBD2. This sequence originates from a man aged 70-80 years with active or convalescent COVID-19. This chain's CDR3 is CASDTTRGGEFF. CDR3 nucleotides: TGTGCCAGCGACACTACGAGGGGAGGGGAATTCTTC.